This T cell receptor beta chain came from a study of long-term antiretroviral therapy in people with HIV. Germline V gene sequence: CDR1 KGHSH, CDR2 LQKENI. Trimming removed 6 bases from V and 3 bases from J; junction bases left unmatched: 11. The CDR3 is 16 amino acids. DNA was extracted from roughly 1-10 million thawed cryopreserved PBMC. As for this clone: Its antigen is undetermined.

Survey-level immunoSEQ v3.0 assays were run. Sequencing set out to capture about 35,000-55,000 T-cell genomes per sample. Assay: immunoSEQ multiplex PCR; the TCRdb copy retains only in-frame clones and omits some. The top ten clones hold roughly 3.2% of a sample with roughly 45,000 clones, about 86% of them seen once. General observations from the study: Subsequent to ART, diversity was augmented yet persisted below that of transplant donor controls. Participants lacked recorded data on ART adherence, viral resistance or therapy changes.

The genes are TRBV18 and TRBJ2-3; 8 nucleotides match TRBD1. The TCR sequence derives from a woman in her late teens or twenties with HIV. The source was unsorted PBMCs, collected 0.8 years after starting antiretroviral therapy. CDR3 DNA: TGTGCCAGCTCCTTCCTCGCAGGGGGCTCGACAGATACGCAGTATTTT. This codes for CASSFLAGGSTDTQYF.